The rows below give T cell receptor beta chains drawn from one sample of a study of blood T cell repertoires in COVID-19. Assay used: immunoSEQ multiplex PCR; TCRdb lists only in-frame clones, some missing. The table lists a few hundred thousand clones, 80% to 90% of them singletons. Sequenced: PBMCs or T cells enriched from blood (not recorded which). The receptors here all came from a man aged 18 to 35 who had recovered from COVID-19. The CDR3 runs from the conserved cysteine through the conserved F or W. A D gene is named only where the DNA matches it firmly. Not every row has a clone size; where given, it reads once, few, many or a size class.

D gene	V gene	clone size	J gene	CDR3 DNA	CDR3 protein
TRBD1	TRBV2	NA	TRBJ1-5	TGTGCCAGCAGCCCCGGGACAGGGGGGCGACAGCCCCAGCATTTT	CASSPGTGGRQPQHF
TRBD1	TRBV4-1	NA	TRBJ1-2	TGCGCCAGCAGCCAACCGGGACAGGTACATGGCTACACCTTC	CASSQPGQVHGYTF
NA	TRBV24-1	once	TRBJ2-1	TGTGCCACCAGTGACACGAGAACCAATGAGCAGTTCTTC	CATSDTRTNEQFF
TRBD1	TRBV19	NA	TRBJ1-1	TGTGCCAGTAAGACAGGGGGGAGGTGGCGGAACACTGAAGCTTTCTTT	CASKTGGRWRNTEAFF
TRBD1	TRBV4-2	once	TRBJ2-2	TGTGCCAGCAGCCAATGGACAGGGAACACCGGGGAGCTGTTTTTT	CASSQWTGNTGELFF
TRBD1	TRBV7-2	NA	TRBJ2-1	TGTGCCAGCAGCTTGGACAGGGGTTACAATGAGCAGTTCTTC	CASSLDRGYNEQFF
TRBD1	TRBV19	once	TRBJ2-7	TGTGCCACATCTCCGGGACAGGTCGTTGACGAGCAGTACTTC	CATSPGQVVDEQYF
NA	TRBV6-2/TRBV6-3	once	TRBJ1-2	TGTGCCAGCAGTTCGTACTTTAACTATGGCTACACCTTC	CASSSYFNYGYTF
TRBD1	TRBV6-5	once	TRBJ2-7	TGTGCCAGCAGTTTAACCGGGACAGGAGACTACGAGCAGTACTTC	CASSLTGTGDYEQYF
TRBD2	TRBV6-5	NA	TRBJ2-7	TGTGCCAGCACCCTCGGCGGGGGAAACTACTACGAGCAGTACTTC	CASTLGGGNYYEQYF
TRBD1	TRBV10-3	NA	TRBJ2-7	TGTGCCATCAGGGGACAGATCGGGACCCCCTACGAGCAGTACTTC	CAIRGQIGTPYEQYF
NA	TRBV6-5	NA	TRBJ2-2	TGTGCCATCCTGGAGGGGGGGCGGAACACCGGGGAGCTGTTTTTT	CAILEGGRNTGELFF
NA	TRBV4-1	NA	TRBJ2-1	TGCGCCAGCAGCCAAGCCCCACTAGGAGACAATGAGCAGTTCTTC	CASSQAPLGDNEQFF
NA	TRBV10-1	NA	TRBJ2-1	TGCGCCAGCAGTGAGGTCAGGGCGGATGAGCAGTTCTTC	CASSEVRADEQFF
TRBD1	TRBV12-3/TRBV12-4	NA	TRBJ1-1	TGTGCCAGCAGTAGACGACAGGGGAATGAAGCTTTCTTT	CASSRRQGNEAFF
NA	TRBV7-8	NA	TRBJ1-5	TGTGCCAGCAGCTTAGTGGCGGTCCCCACTCCTAATCAGCCCCAGCATTTT	CASSLVAVPTPNQPQHF
NA	TRBV9	NA	TRBJ2-7	TGTGCCAGCAGCGTAGCGGGAGAACCCTCCTACGAGCAGTACTTC	CASSVAGEPSYEQYF
TRBD1	TRBV5-5	NA	TRBJ1-5	TGTGCCAGCAGCCTGTTGGGACAGGGGGCTTTACAGCCCCAGCATTTT	CASSLLGQGALQPQHF
NA	TRBV6-5	NA	TRBJ1-2	TGTGCCAGCATGAATGACAGACCTAACTATGGCTACACCTTC	CASMNDRPNYGYTF
NA	TRBV5-5	NA	TRBJ1-1	TGTGCCAGCAGCTTGGAGGGACATATGAACACTGAAGCTTTCTTT	CASSLEGHMNTEAFF
NA	TRBV4-3	NA	TRBJ1-2	TGCGCCGCAAGCGGCGGAGGGGCTAACTATGGCTACACCTTC	CAASGGGANYGYTF
NA	TRBV7-9	NA	TRBJ2-7	TGTGCCAGCAGCTTAAGCCAGGGGCCTGCCTACGAGCAGTACTTC	CASSLSQGPAYEQYF
NA	TRBV5-6	NA	TRBJ1-1	TGTGCCAGCAGCTTGGGACAGACGAACACTGAAGCTTTCTTT	CASSLGQTNTEAFF
NA	TRBV28	NA	TRBJ1-6	TGTGCCAGCAGTTTGACAGCTAATTCACCCCTCCACTTT	CASSLTANSPLHF
TRBD2	TRBV9	NA	TRBJ2-7	TGTGCCAGCAGCGTATTAGCGGGAGGCGACTACGAGCAGTACTTC	CASSVLAGGDYEQYF
TRBD1	TRBV11-2	few	TRBJ1-4	TGTGCCAGCAGCCTCGGACAGGGGAATGAAAAACTGTTTTTT	CASSLGQGNEKLFF
NA	TRBV21-1	NA	TRBJ2-5	TGTGCCAGCAGCCTCCGTAGGGGTAGTGGGGAGACCCAGTACTTC	CASSLRRGSGETQYF
NA	TRBV27	NA	TRBJ2-2	TGTGCCAGCAGTTTAGAGTTAGCCGGGGAGCTGTTTTTT	CASSLELAGELFF
TRBD2	TRBV18	NA	TRBJ2-1	TGTGCCAGCTCACCAAGCGCTAGCGGGGGGGCAGGTGAGCAGTTCTTC	CASSPSASGGAGEQFF
TRBD1	TRBV28	once	TRBJ1-2	TGTGCCAGCAGTTTGATACCCGGGACAGGGAATGGCTACACCTTC	CASSLIPGTGNGYTF
NA	TRBV29-1	NA	TRBJ2-5	TGCAGCGTTGGGGTAAGCGAAGTGGAGACCCAGTACTTC	CSVGVSEVETQYF
NA	TRBV18	NA	TRBJ1-1	TGTGCCAGCTCATCGCGGGTCACTATGAACACTGAAGCTTTCTTT	CASSSRVTMNTEAFF
TRBD1	TRBV5-1	NA	TRBJ2-1	TGCGCCAGCAAGGGACAGGGAAGTGTTGAGCAGTTCTTC	CASKGQGSVEQFF
NA	TRBV27	NA	TRBJ2-7	TGTGCCAGCAGTTTATCCACCATGAGCTCCTACGAGCAGTACTTC	CASSLSTMSSYEQYF
NA	TRBV27	NA	TRBJ2-7	TGTGCCAGCAGTTCGACACCGAGCTCCTACGAGCAGTACTTC	CASSSTPSSYEQYF
TRBD1	TRBV27	once	TRBJ2-2	TGTGCCAGCAGTATGGACAGGGGTGGGACCGGGGAGCTGTTTTTT	CASSMDRGGTGELFF
NA	TRBV19	NA	TRBJ2-2	TGTGCCAGTACCATCGAAGGGGCAACAAACACCGGGGAGCTGTTTTTT	CASTIEGATNTGELFF
NA	TRBV5-6	NA	TRBJ2-7	TGTGCCAGCAGCGTTTACTACGAGCAGTACTTC	CASSVYYEQYF
NA	TRBV7-9	NA	TRBJ2-5	TGTGCCAGCAGCTTAGGCGAGGTCGGAGGGGAGACCCAGTACTTC	CASSLGEVGGETQYF
TRBD1	TRBV18	NA	TRBJ2-3	TGTGCCAGCTCACGGGACAGGGAAACAGATACGCAGTATTTT	CASSRDRETDTQYF